This T cell receptor (beta chain) was sequenced in a study of blood T cells in healthy people across ages. Study-wide context: Roughly one uniquely barcoded beta molecule per two T cells was captured. Points from the study as a whole: The study could not conclusively compare naive and antigen-experienced cells, given its unsorted PBMCs. Researchers judged that diversity estimates from one million T cells fell short of true values.

Sample-barcoded 5' priming and a J-beta primer mix drove a second PCR of roughly 6 to 12 cycles. With 12 random nucleotides, a template-switch adaptor tagged each individual cDNA molecule. From the 5' RACE reads, TCRdb called clonotypes with MiXCR, one entry per CDR3 protein. Of about 640,000 distinct CDR3 sequences in the sample, 58% were seen once. V lost 1 base and J lost 8; bases outside the gene matches: 15. The germline V gene has CDR1 DFQATT and CDR2 SNEGSKA (reference sequence). This CDR3 is built from 16 residues. This clonotype was seen a handful of times. Its antigen is unknown. Sequenced input: blood. This clonotype originated in a man between 60 and 75 years old in good health. V and J are TRBV20-1 and TRBJ1-2, with TRBD1 matching 8 bases. The CDR3 is CSARAGGGVLIGGYTF. CDR3 bases: TGCAGTGCTAGAGCAGGGGGCGGTGTCTTAATTGGGGGCTACACCTTC.